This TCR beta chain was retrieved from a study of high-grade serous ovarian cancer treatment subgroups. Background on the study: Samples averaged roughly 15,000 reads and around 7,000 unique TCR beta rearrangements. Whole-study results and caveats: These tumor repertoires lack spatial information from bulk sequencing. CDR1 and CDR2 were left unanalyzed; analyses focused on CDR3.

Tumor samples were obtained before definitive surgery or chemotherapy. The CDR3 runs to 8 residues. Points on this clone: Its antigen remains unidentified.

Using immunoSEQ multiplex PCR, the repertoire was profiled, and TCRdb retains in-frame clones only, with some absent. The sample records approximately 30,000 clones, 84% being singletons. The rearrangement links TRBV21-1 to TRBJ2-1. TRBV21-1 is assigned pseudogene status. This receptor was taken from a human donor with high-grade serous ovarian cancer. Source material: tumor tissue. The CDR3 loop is CASSRGFF. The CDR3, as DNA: TGTGCCAGCTCCCGTGGGTTCTTC.